This TCR beta chain comes out of a study of shared clonotypes between healthy human individuals. Across the whole study: The cohort comprised a couple of women and a few men. Their ages spanned 18 to 49 years. Findings of the study overall: Naive subsets typically showed greater estimated richness than memory subsets.

When replicate PCRs were run on sorted subsets, they used 150 to 200 ng DNA, around 33,000 T cell genomes. Clones were read by immunoSEQ multiplex PCR, and TCRdb kept only the in-frame ones, dropping some. This table holds 1.5 million to 2.5 million clones, roughly 95% found once. Turning to this clone: Its target is unknown.

CD45RO-negative, CCR7-selected cells formed the naive CD8 fraction, which excluded terminally differentiated effector memory CD45RA+ cells. The CDR3 has 14 amino acids. Per the germline V gene, CDR1 is GTSNPN and CDR2 is SVGIG (reference sequence). V lost 2 bases to trimming and J lost 7 bases; unmatched junction nucleotides: 8. J is TRBJ1-5 and V is TRBV30; TRBD1 agrees at 7 bases. Sequenced input: naive CD8+ T cells sorted from blood. The clonotype comes from a man younger than 35 in good health. The CDR3 region is CAWSIQGQTQPQHF. The CDR3 DNA sequence: TGTGCCTGGAGTATCCAGGGACAGACCCAGCCCCAGCATTTT.